This section outlines one T cell receptor (beta chain) sequence together with its context. This sample was included in a study of blood T cell repertoires in COVID-19. Study overall: Material from acute and convalescent COVID-19 was sourced from the United States, Italy and Spain. Sources were T cells, B-cell-depleted T cells, or PBMCs; the material itself was cDNA or gDNA.

Authors' methods: For nucleated cells, counts were estimated from reference gene primer amplification. Profiled with immunoSEQ multiplex PCR; TCRdb holds only in-frame clones, not every one. That table supplies the V and J calls and clone size; D and trimming were determined from the DNA. The data contain under 150,000 clones, about 90% of them singletons. The CDR3 extends over 14 amino acids. Germline V gene data show CDR1 as SEHNR and CDR2 as FQNEAQ (reference sequence). V was pared by 4 bases and J by 2 bases, with 12 bases between. J is TRBJ2-7 and V is TRBV7-9, with D possibly TRBD1 on 6 matching bases. The sample consisted of peripheral blood. This TCR was sampled from a man aged 50 to 60 with active or convalescent COVID-19. The CDR3 here is CASSSPGQPYEQYF. The DNA for the CDR3 is TGTGCCAGCAGCTCTCCAGGACAGCCCTACGAGCAGTACTTC.